One sample yielded the 10 T cell receptor beta chains listed below, sequenced in a study of blood T cell repertoires in COVID-19. The data were produced by immunoSEQ multiplex PCR, yet TCRdb's version contains in-frame clones alone and is incomplete. The sample includes under 350,000 clones, around 82% of them seen just once. Sample: peripheral blood. The receptors originated from a woman between 50 and 59 years old who had recovered from COVID-19.

The chain employs TRBV24-1 and TRBJ2-3; the match to TRBD1 covers 9 bases. Germline V gene lookup returns CDR1 KGHDR and CDR2 SFDVKD. V shed 4 bases and J 6 bases; nucleotides not matched to a gene: 4. The length of the CDR3 is 14 residues. CDR3 nucleotides: TGTGCCACCAGTGAGACAGGGGGGAGGGATACGCAGTATTTT. Amino acid sequence: CATSETGGRDTQYF.

The J gene is TRBJ1-3, the V gene TRBV7-8; unclear D gene. This CDR3 is 12 amino acids long. Trimming took 7 bases from V and 1 from J, leaving 5 bases between them. Germline CDR1 and CDR2: SGHVS and FQNEAQ. For the CDR3, the DNA is TGTGCCAGCACCCAATCTGGAAACACCATATATTTT. Its translation is CASTQSGNTIYF.

This chain connects TRBV9 to TRBJ2-1; TRBD2 matches at 9 bases. Unmatched junction bases numbered 4, after V lost 0 bases and J lost 0 bases. CDR3 length: 17 amino acids. Germline V gene lookup returns CDR1 SGDLS and CDR2 YYNGEE. The CDR3 region has the DNA TGTGCCAGCAGCGTAGGAGCGGGGGGCACCTCCTACAATGAGCAGTTCTTC. Its translation: CASSVGAGGTSYNEQFF.

This clone appeared many times. This CDR3 is CASSPGEWLAGEFANTGELFF. Here the CDR3 DNA reads TGTGCCAGCAGCCCCGGGGAATGGCTAGCGGGGGAGTTCGCGAACACCGGGGAGCTGTTTTTT. The V call is TRBV4-2, the J call TRBJ2-2; 10 nucleotides align to TRBD2. V trimming: 4 bases; J trimming: 0 bases; junction bases outside the gene matches: 17. Per germline, CDR1 LGHNA and CDR2 YNFKEQ. The CDR3 extends over 21 amino acids.

This chain joins TRBV2 and TRBJ1-2, with D possibly matching TRBD1 (6 bases). In germline, CDR1 is SNHLY, CDR2 FYNNEI. V gave up 6 bases and J gave up 1 base, with 15 bases separating them. The CDR3 is 15 amino acids. The CDR3 DNA reads TGTGCCAGCAGCCCAGCAGGACAGAATAACTATGGCTACACCTTC. This codes for CASSPAGQNNYGYTF.

The J gene is TRBJ1-5, the V gene TRBV6-5; D call uncertain. Germline CDR1 is MNHEY and CDR2 is SVGAGI. CDR3 length: 13 amino acids. V shed 4 bases and J shed 7 bases, with 11 bases lying between them. CDR3 coding DNA: TGTGCCAGCAGTTCCCATGGCGGGCAGCCCCAGCATTTT. Translation: CASSSHGGQPQHF.

The chain employs TRBV29-1 and TRBJ2-5, with 8 bases lining up with TRBD1. The CDR3 consists of 14 residues. Germline CDR1 is SQVTM and CDR2 is ANQGSEA. J lost 1 base, V lost 6 bases, and 7 bases had no gene match. The CDR3 here is CSVGGTGVQETQYF. The DNA for the CDR3 is TGCAGCGTGGGTGGGACAGGAGTCCAAGAGACCCAGTACTTC.

The J gene is TRBJ2-1, the V gene TRBV7-2; 7 nucleotides agree with TRBD2. From germline, CDR1 is SGHTA and CDR2 FQGNSA. The CDR3 runs 16 residues. Trimming took 3 bases from V and 9 from J; bases not matched to a gene: 14. The CDR3 region is CASSLGLGLPWGEQFF. The CDR3 nucleotides read TGTGCCAGCAGCTTGGGTTTGGGACTACCCTGGGGTGAGCAGTTCTTC.

The chain joins TRBV27 to TRBJ2-1, with TRBD2 matching 12 bases. Looked up from germline, CDR1 is MNHEY and CDR2 is SMNVEV (reference sequence). V lost 5 bases and J lost 4; bases outside the gene matches: 6. This CDR3 has 16 amino acids. The CDR3 reads CASSASGGGPYNEQFF. The CDR3 coding sequence is TGTGCCAGCAGTGCTAGCGGGGGGGGCCCTTACAATGAGCAGTTCTTC.

The J gene is TRBJ2-1, the V gene TRBV7-2; TRBD2 matches at 10 bases. The CDR3 has 15 residues. Trimming removed 6 bases from V and 0 bases from J; junction bases left unmatched: 2. From germline, CDR1 is SGHTA and CDR2 FQGNSA. The CDR3 DNA follows: TGTGCCAGCAGTAGCGGGGGGAGCTCCTACAATGAGCAGTTCTTC. Translation gives CASSSGGSSYNEQFF.